This is a list of T cell receptor beta chains from one sample in a study of blood T cell repertoires in COVID-19. Sequenced by immunoSEQ multiplex PCR; TCRdb stores in-frame clones only, minus some. The data show roughly 30,000 clones, roughly 86% seen once. What was sequenced was peripheral blood. All receptors come from a man in his sixties with COVID-19, enrolled during active disease. Each CDR3 is given with its conserved first and last residue.

CDR3 protein: CASSAPLGKREGADTQYF
J gene: TRBJ2-3
V gene: TRBV9

CDR3 protein: CASRGQGVDTIYF
J gene: TRBJ1-3
V gene: TRBV28

CDR3 protein: CAISESIAYNEQFF
J gene: TRBJ2-1
V gene: TRBV10-3

CDR3 protein: CAISGNRDRGYEQYF
J gene: TRBJ2-7
V gene: TRBV10-3

CDR3 protein: CASSLRVPSYEQYF
J gene: TRBJ2-7
V gene: TRBV11-2

CDR3 protein: CASTGGLYQETQYF
J gene: TRBJ2-5
V gene: TRBV28

CDR3 protein: CASSPRTGGNTIYF
J gene: TRBJ1-3
V gene: TRBV7-2

CDR3 protein: CASGKEQGASQPQHF
J gene: TRBJ1-5
V gene: TRBV2

CDR3 protein: CASKSLEFNQPQHF
J gene: TRBJ1-5
V gene: TRBV2

CDR3 protein: CASSQGGTPEGYTF
J gene: TRBJ1-2
V gene: TRBV4-2

CDR3 protein: CASSIPPSGGPTGYTF
J gene: TRBJ1-2
V gene: TRBV19

CDR3 protein: CASSPGGFDEQYF
J gene: TRBJ2-7
V gene: TRBV6-5

CDR3 protein: CASSLERAGVEQYF
J gene: TRBJ2-7
V gene: TRBV5-8

CDR3 protein: CASRLDYTEAFF
J gene: TRBJ1-1
V gene: TRBV12-3/TRBV12-4

CDR3 protein: CASSSRGGNQPQHF
J gene: TRBJ1-5
V gene: TRBV5-1

CDR3 protein: CASSFPGEGYTF
J gene: TRBJ1-2
V gene: TRBV5-6